The 2 T cell receptor beta chains given below trace back to one sample, sequenced in a study of CD8+CD57+ T cells in acquired aplastic anemia (dated by TCRdb to the late 2010s). Instrument on record: Illumina HiSeq 2000. TCR beta VDJ combination and CDR3 sequence profiling used genomic DNA as the template. TCRdb handled the public reads itself, with Q25 trimming in fastp and clone calling in MiXCR, and kept productive beta chains. Each CDR3 protein appears once, grouped with its most common genes and DNA. This sample holds some 64,000 distinct CDR3 sequences; less than 65% were observed only once. Of the sample, about 2.5% is held by the ten largest clones. Sequenced: sorted CD4+, CD8+, or CD8+CD57+ T cells (not recorded which) from PBMCs. The receptors stem from a human donor in good health, serving as a control.

V gene TRBV25-1 combines with J gene TRBJ1-2; D might be TRBD1 (6 bases). With 9 bases removed from V and 2 bases from J, the gap between germline ends came to 16 bases. The CDR3 totals 14 residues. The germline V gene encodes CDR1 MGHDK and CDR2 SYGVNS. Here the CDR3 DNA reads TGTGCCAGTAGGGGAAAAAGGGGGAACTATGGCTACACCTTC. It is translated as CASRGKRGNYGYTF.

This clonotype is deemed medium-sized. The rearrangement links TRBV20-1 to TRBJ1-6, with a possible D match to TRBD1 (6 bases). Germline CDR1 is DFQATT and CDR2 is SNEGSKA (reference sequence). V lost 5 bases to trimming and J lost 7 bases, with 12 bases between them. CDR3 size: 13 residues. The CDR3 here is CSADDRTNSPLHF. The CDR3 nucleotides are TGCAGTGCTGACGACAGGACGAATTCACCCCTCCACTTT.